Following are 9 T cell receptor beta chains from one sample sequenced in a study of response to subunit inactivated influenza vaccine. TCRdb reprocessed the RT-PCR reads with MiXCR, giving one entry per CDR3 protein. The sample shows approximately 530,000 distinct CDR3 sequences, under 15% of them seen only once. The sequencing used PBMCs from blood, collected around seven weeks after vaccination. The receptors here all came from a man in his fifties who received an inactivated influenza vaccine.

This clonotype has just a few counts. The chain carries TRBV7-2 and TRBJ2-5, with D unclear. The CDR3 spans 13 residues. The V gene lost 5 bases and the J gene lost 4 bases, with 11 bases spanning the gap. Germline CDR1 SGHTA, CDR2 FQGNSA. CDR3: CASSPRMGETQYF. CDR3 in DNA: TGTGCCAGCAGCCCGCGCATGGGAGAGACCCAGTACTTC.

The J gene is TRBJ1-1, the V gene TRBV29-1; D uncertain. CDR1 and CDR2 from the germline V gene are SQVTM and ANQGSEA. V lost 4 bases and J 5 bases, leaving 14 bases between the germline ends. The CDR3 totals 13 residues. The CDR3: CSVGSPGRTEAFF. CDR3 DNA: TGCAGCGTTGGTTCCCCGGGGAGGACTGAAGCTTTCTTT.

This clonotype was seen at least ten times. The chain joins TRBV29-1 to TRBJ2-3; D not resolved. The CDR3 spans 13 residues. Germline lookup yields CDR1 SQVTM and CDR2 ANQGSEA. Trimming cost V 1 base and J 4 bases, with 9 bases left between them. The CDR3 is CSVEGHPSDTQYF. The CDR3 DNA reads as TGCAGCGTTGAAGGACATCCCTCAGATACGCAGTATTTT.

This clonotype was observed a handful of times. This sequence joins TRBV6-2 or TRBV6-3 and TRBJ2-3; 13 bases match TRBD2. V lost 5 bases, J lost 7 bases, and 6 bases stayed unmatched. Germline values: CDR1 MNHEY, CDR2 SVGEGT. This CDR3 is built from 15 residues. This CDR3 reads CASSTLAGGPNTQYF. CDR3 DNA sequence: TGTGCCAGCAGTACACTAGCGGGGGGGCCTAATACGCAGTATTTT.

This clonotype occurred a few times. DNA for the CDR3: TGCGCCAGCAGCTTGGGCCCCGGGCCTGAGCAGTTCTTC. This sequence encodes CASSLGPGPEQFF. The genes are TRBV5-1 and TRBJ2-1; D is ambiguous. Germline V lookup: CDR1 SGHRS, CDR2 YFSETQ. CDR3 length: 13 amino acids. V lost 0 bases to trimming and J lost 9 bases, with 10 bases between them.

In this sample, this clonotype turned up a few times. The CDR3 region is CSATITGLAYNEQFF. The CDR3 DNA reads TGCAGTGCGACAATCACGGGACTGGCATACAATGAGCAGTTCTTC. This chain uses TRBV20-1 with TRBJ2-1, with TRBD2 as a possible D gene (6 bases). V lost 6 bases, J lost 4 bases, and 19 bases lay in between. This CDR3 contains 15 residues. Looked up from germline, CDR1 is DFQATT and CDR2 is SNEGSKA (reference sequence).

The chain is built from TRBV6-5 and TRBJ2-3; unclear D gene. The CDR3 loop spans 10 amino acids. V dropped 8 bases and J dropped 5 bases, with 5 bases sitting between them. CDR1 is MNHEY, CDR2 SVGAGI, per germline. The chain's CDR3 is CASGIDTQYF. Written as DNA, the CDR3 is TGTGCCAGCGGAATAGATACGCAGTATTTT.

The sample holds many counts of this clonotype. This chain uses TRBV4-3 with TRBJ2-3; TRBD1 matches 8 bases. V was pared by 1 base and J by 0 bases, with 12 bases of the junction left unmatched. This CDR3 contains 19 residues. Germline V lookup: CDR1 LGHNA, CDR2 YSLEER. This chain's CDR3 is CASSQAAGGIGPSTDTQYF. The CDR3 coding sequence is TGCGCCAGCAGCCAAGCGGCAGGGGGCATAGGTCCTAGCACAGATACGCAGTATTTT.

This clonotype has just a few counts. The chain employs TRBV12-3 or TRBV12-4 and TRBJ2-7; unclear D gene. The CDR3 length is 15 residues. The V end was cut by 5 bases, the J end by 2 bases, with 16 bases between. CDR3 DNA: TGTGCCAGCAGTCTCGGACCCCGTAGGGCCTACGAGCAGTACTTC. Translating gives CASSLGPRRAYEQYF.